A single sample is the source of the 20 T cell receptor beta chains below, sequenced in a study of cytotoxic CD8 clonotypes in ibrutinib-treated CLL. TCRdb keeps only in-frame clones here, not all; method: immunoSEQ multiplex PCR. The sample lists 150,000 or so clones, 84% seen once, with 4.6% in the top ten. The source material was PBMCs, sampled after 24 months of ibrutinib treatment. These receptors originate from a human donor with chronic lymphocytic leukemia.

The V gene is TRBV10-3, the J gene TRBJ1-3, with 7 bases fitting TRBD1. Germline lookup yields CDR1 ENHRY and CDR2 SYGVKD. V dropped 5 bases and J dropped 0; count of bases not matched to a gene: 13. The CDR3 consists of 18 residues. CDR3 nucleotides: TGTGCCATCAGTTTCGGACAGGTTATTACCCACTCTGGAAACACCATATATTTT. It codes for CAISFGQVITHSGNTIYF.

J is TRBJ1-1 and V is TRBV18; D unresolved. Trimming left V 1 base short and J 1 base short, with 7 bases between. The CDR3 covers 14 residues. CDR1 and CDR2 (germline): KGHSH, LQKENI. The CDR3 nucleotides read TGTGCCAGCTCACCACAGGCAAAGAACACTGAAGCTTTCTTT. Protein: CASSPQAKNTEAFF. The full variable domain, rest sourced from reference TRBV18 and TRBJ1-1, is NAGVMQNPRHLVRRRGQEARLRCSPMKGHSHVYWYRQLPEEGLKFMVYLQKENIIDESGMPKERFSAEFPKEGPSILRIQQVVRGDSAAYFCASSPQAKNTEAFFGQGTRLTVV.

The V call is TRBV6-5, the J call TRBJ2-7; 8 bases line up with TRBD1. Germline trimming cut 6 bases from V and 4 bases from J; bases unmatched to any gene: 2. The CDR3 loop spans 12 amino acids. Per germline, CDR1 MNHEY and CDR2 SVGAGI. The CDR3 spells CASSRTGYEQYF. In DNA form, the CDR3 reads TGTGCCAGCAGCCGGACAGGGTACGAGCAGTACTTC.

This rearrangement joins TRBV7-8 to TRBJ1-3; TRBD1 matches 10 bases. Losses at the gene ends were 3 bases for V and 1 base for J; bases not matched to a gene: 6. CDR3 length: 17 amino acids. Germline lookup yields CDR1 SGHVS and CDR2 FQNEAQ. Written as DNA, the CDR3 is TGTGCCAGCAGCTTGGCGGACAGGGGGTTATCTGGAAACACCATATATTTT. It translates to CASSLADRGLSGNTIYF.

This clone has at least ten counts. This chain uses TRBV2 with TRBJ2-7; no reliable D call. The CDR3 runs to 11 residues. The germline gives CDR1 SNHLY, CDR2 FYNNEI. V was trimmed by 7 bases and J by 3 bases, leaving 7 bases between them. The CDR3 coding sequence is TGTGCCAGCAAACGGCTCTACGAGCAGTACTTC. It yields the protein CASKRLYEQYF.

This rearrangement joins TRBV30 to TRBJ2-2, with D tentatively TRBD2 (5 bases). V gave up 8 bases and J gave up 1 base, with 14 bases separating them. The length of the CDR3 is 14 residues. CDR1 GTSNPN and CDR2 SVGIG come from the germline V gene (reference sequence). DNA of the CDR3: TGTGCCGGTAAACGAGGGATGAACACCGGGGAGCTGTTTTTT. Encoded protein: CAGKRGMNTGELFF.

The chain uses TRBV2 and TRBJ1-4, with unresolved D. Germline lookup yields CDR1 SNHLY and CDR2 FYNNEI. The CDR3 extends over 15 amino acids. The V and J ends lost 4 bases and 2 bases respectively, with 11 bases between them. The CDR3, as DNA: TGTGCCAGCAGTGCGTATGACCGCACTAATGAAAAACTGTTTTTT. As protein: CASSAYDRTNEKLFF.

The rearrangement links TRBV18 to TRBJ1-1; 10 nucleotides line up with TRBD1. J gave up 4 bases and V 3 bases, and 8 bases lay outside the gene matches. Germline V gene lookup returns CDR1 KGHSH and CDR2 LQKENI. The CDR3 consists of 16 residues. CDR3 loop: CASSPQPRTGGTEAFF. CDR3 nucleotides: TGTGCCAGCTCACCTCAGCCTAGGACAGGGGGCACTGAAGCTTTCTTT.

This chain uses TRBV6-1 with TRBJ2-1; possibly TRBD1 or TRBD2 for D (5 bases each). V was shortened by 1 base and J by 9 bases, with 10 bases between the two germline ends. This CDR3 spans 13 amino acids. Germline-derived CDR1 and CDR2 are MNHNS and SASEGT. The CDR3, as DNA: TGTGCCAGCAGTGAAGGGGGACGGGGTGAGCAGTTCTTC. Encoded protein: CASSEGGRGEQFF.

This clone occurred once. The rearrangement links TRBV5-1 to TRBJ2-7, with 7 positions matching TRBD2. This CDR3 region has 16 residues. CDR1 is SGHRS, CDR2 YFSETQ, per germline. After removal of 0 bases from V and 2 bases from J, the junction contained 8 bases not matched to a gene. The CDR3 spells CASSLGGGSGPYEQYF. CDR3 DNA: TGCGCCAGCAGCTTGGGGGGCGGGAGTGGGCCCTACGAGCAGTACTTC. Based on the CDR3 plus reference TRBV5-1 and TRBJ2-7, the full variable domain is KAGVTQTPRYLIKTRGQQVTLSCSPISGHRSVSWYQQTPGQGLQFLFEYFSETQRNKGNFPGRFSGRQFSNSRSEMNVSTLELGDSALYLCASSLGGGSGPYEQYFGPGTRLTVT.

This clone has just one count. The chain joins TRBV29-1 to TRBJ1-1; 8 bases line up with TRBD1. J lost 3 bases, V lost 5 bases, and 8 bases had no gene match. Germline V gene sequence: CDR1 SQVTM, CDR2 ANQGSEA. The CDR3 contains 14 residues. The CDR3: CSVQQGGMDTEAFF. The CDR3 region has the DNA TGCAGCGTTCAACAGGGGGGGATGGACACTGAAGCTTTCTTT.

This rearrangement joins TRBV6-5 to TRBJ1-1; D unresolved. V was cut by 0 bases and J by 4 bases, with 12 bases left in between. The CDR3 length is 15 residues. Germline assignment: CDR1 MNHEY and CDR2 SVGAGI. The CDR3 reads CASSYSTWTSTEAFF. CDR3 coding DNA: TGTGCCAGCAGTTACTCGACTTGGACGAGCACTGAAGCTTTCTTT.

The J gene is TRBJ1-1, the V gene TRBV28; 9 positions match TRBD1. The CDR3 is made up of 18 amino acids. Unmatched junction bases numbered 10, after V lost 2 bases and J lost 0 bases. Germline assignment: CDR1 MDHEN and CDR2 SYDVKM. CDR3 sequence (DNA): TGTGCCAGCAGTTTAAGGCCGGGGACAGGGTTCATGAACACTGAAGCTTTCTTT. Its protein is CASSLRPGTGFMNTEAFF.

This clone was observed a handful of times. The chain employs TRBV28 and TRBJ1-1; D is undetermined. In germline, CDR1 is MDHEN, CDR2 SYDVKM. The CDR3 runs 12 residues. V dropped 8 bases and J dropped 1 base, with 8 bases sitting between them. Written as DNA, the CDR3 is TGTGCCAGCCTCACAACGAACACTGAAGCTTTCTTT. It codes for CASLTTNTEAFF.

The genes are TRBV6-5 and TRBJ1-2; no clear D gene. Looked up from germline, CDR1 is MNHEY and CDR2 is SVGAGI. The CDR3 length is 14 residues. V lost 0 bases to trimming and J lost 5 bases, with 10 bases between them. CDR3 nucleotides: TGTGCCAGCAGTTACTCGTTAGACCGATATGGCTACACCTTC. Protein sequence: CASSYSLDRYGYTF.

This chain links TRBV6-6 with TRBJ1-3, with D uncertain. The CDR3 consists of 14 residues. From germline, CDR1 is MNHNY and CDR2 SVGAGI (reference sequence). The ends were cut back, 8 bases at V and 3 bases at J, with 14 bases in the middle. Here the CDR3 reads CASGQLQVGNTIYF. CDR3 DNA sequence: TGTGCCAGCGGTCAACTTCAGGTTGGAAACACCATATATTTT.

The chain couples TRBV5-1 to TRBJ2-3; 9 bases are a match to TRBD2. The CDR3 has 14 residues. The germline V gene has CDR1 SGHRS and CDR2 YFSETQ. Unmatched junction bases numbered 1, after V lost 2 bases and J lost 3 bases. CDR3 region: CASSFTSGTDTQYF. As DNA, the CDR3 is TGCGCCAGCAGCTTCACTAGCGGGACAGATACGCAGTATTTT.

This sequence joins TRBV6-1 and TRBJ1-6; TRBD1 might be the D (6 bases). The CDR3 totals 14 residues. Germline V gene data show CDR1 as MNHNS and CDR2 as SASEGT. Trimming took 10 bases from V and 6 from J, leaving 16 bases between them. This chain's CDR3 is CAIGGQRVNSPLHF. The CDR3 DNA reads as TGTGCCATAGGGGGTCAAAGGGTTAATTCACCCCTCCACTTT.

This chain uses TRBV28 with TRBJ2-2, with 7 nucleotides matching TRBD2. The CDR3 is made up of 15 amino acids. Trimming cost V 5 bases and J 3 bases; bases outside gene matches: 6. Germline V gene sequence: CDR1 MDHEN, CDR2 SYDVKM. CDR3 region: CASSPWGGYTGELFF. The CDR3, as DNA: TGTGCCAGCAGTCCGTGGGGGGGATACACCGGGGAGCTGTTTTTT.

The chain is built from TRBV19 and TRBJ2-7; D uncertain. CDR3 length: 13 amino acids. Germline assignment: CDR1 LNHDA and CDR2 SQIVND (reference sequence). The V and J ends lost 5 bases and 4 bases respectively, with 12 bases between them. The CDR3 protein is CASSPRSGYEQYF. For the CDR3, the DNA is TGTGCCAGTAGTCCGCGAAGTGGGTACGAGCAGTACTTC. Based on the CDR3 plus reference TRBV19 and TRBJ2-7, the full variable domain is DGGITQSPKYLFRKEGQNVTLSCEQNLNHDAMYWYRQDPGQGLRLIYYSQIVNDFQKGDIAEGYSVSREKKESFPLTVTSAQKNPTAFYLCASSPRSGYEQYFGPGTRLTVT.